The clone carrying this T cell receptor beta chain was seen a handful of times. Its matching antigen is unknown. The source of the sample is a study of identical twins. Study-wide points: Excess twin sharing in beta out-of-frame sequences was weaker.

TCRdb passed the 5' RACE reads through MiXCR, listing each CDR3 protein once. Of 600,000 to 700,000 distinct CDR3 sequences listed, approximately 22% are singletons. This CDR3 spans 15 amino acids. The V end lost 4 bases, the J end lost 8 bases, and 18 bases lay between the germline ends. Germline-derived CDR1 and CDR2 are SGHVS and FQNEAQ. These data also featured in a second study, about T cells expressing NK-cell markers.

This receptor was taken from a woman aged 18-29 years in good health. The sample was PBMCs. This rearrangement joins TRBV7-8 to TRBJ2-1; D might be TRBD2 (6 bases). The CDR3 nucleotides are TGTGCCAGCAGCTCAAGTGGGGGGATTAAGGATGAGCAGTTCTTC. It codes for CASSSSGGIKDEQFF.